These T cell receptor beta chains were read from a single sample in a study of cytomegalovirus exposure and HLA in healthy donors. Assay used: immunoSEQ multiplex PCR; TCRdb lists only in-frame clones, some missing. The data contain roughly 120,000 clones, around 79% of them singletons. Input material: PBMCs. The receptors come from a woman under 30 in good health and CMV-seronegative. CDR3s include the opening cysteine and the closing phenylalanine or tryptophan. A D gene is named only where the DNA matches it firmly. Size tells how often a clone was seen (once, few, many) or the class of an expanded clone, and some rows leave it out.

d_gene: TRBD1; abundance: -; v_gene: TRBV2; j_gene: TRBJ1-1; CDR3nt: TGTGCCAGCAGAGACAGGGGTATACGAAACACTGAAGCTTTCTTT; CDR3aa: CASRDRGIRNTEAFF
d_gene: TRBD1; abundance: -; v_gene: TRBV18; j_gene: TRBJ2-1; CDR3nt: TGTGCCAGCTCACCTGGACAGGGGAGTGAGCAGTTCTTC; CDR3aa: CASSPGQGSEQFF
d_gene: -; abundance: -; v_gene: TRBV7-3; j_gene: TRBJ1-1; CDR3nt: TGTGCCAGCAGCTGGCGGGGGAACACTGAAGCTTTCTTT; CDR3aa: CASSWRGNTEAFF
d_gene: -; abundance: -; v_gene: TRBV21-1; j_gene: TRBJ2-3; CDR3nt: TGTGCCAGCAGCATTCCACGGACAGATACGCAGTATTTT; CDR3aa: CASSIPRTDTQYF
d_gene: TRBD1; abundance: few; v_gene: TRBV5-1; j_gene: TRBJ2-7; CDR3nt: TGCGCCAGCAGACCCAACCCGACAGGGGTTTACGAGCAGTACTTC; CDR3aa: CASRPNPTGVYEQYF
d_gene: -; abundance: -; v_gene: TRBV5-1; j_gene: TRBJ2-1; CDR3nt: TGCGCCAGCAGCTTTAGAGGGCCCTACAATGAGCAGTTCTTC; CDR3aa: CASSFRGPYNEQFF
d_gene: -; abundance: -; v_gene: TRBV4-2; j_gene: TRBJ2-6; CDR3nt: TGTGCCAGCAGCCGGTCATTATTGAGCTCTGGGGCCAACGGCCTGACTTTC; CDR3aa: CASSRSLLSSGANGLTF
d_gene: TRBD1; abundance: few; v_gene: TRBV18; j_gene: TRBJ2-1; CDR3nt: TGTGCCAGCTCACCCCCTAACAGGGGGCGAAGTAGGAATGAGCAGTTCTTC; CDR3aa: CASSPPNRGRSRNEQFF
d_gene: -; abundance: -; v_gene: TRBV18; j_gene: TRBJ1-5; CDR3nt: TGTGCCAGCTCACCAGGGACACCGAGTAGCAATCAGCCCCAGCATTTT; CDR3aa: CASSPGTPSSNQPQHF
d_gene: -; abundance: -; v_gene: TRBV11-2; j_gene: TRBJ1-3; CDR3nt: TGTGCCAGCAGCTTCACGGGGACTGGAAACACCATATATTTT; CDR3aa: CASSFTGTGNTIYF
d_gene: TRBD1; abundance: -; v_gene: TRBV4-1; j_gene: TRBJ1-5; CDR3nt: TGCGCCAGCAGCCCCCTTGACAGGGCGAATCAGCCCCAGCATTTT; CDR3aa: CASSPLDRANQPQHF
d_gene: TRBD2; abundance: few; v_gene: TRBV9; j_gene: TRBJ2-7; CDR3nt: TGTGCCAGCAGCGTAGGGGCTAGCGGATACTCCTACGAGCAGTACTTC; CDR3aa: CASSVGASGYSYEQYF
d_gene: -; abundance: -; v_gene: TRBV19; j_gene: TRBJ2-1; CDR3nt: TGTGCCAGTAGTATCACAGGGCCCGATGAGCAGTTCTTC; CDR3aa: CASSITGPDEQFF
d_gene: -; abundance: -; v_gene: TRBV4-3; j_gene: TRBJ2-2; CDR3nt: TGCGCCAGCAGCCATTCACAGGGCGCCGGGGAGCTGTTTTTT; CDR3aa: CASSHSQGAGELFF
d_gene: TRBD2; abundance: -; v_gene: TRBV7-9; j_gene: TRBJ2-7; CDR3nt: TGTGCCAGCAGCCTAGGACTAGCGGGAGTAGAGCAGTACTTC; CDR3aa: CASSLGLAGVEQYF
d_gene: -; abundance: -; v_gene: TRBV29-1; j_gene: TRBJ1-1; CDR3nt: TGCAGCTATTGGAGCAGGGCCGGCAACACTGAAGCTTTCTTT; CDR3aa: CSYWSRAGNTEAFF
d_gene: -; abundance: -; v_gene: TRBV19; j_gene: TRBJ1-1; CDR3nt: TGTGCCAGTAGTATAGAGGGAGGGCTGAGGACTGAAGCTTTCTTT; CDR3aa: CASSIEGGLRTEAFF
d_gene: -; abundance: -; v_gene: TRBV5-4; j_gene: TRBJ1-4; CDR3nt: TGTGCCAGCAGCCTGAACGGTAATGAAAAACTGTTTTTT; CDR3aa: CASSLNGNEKLFF
d_gene: TRBD1; abundance: -; v_gene: TRBV23-1; j_gene: TRBJ2-2; CDR3nt: TGCGCCAGCAGTCTTGGACAGGGATGGAGGGAGCTGTTTTTT; CDR3aa: CASSLGQGWRELFF
d_gene: -; abundance: once; v_gene: TRBV7-8; j_gene: TRBJ2-1; CDR3nt: TGTGCCAGCAGCTTAGGGTCTAGCGTATACAATGAGCAGTTCTTC; CDR3aa: CASSLGSSVYNEQFF
d_gene: -; abundance: -; v_gene: TRBV4-1; j_gene: TRBJ1-1; CDR3nt: TGCGCCAGCAGCCAAGATCACAGGGAGAACACTGAAGCTTTCTTT; CDR3aa: CASSQDHRENTEAFF
d_gene: TRBD1; abundance: -; v_gene: TRBV19; j_gene: TRBJ2-1; CDR3nt: TGTGCCAGTAGTACAACCGGGACAGGAAGAATCAATGAGCAGTTCTTC; CDR3aa: CASSTTGTGRINEQFF
d_gene: -; abundance: -; v_gene: TRBV12-5; j_gene: TRBJ1-1; CDR3nt: TGTGCTACTGGGAACAGTCTCATGAACACTGAAGCTTTCTTT; CDR3aa: CATGNSLMNTEAFF
d_gene: -; abundance: once; v_gene: TRBV27; j_gene: TRBJ1-1; CDR3nt: TGTGCCAGCAGTTTAGGGCTGAACACTGAAGCTTTCTTT; CDR3aa: CASSLGLNTEAFF
d_gene: -; abundance: -; v_gene: TRBV7-2; j_gene: TRBJ2-2; CDR3nt: TGTGCCAGCAGCTTAAAGCGTGAGGGGGAGCTGTTTTTT; CDR3aa: CASSLKREGELFF
d_gene: TRBD2; abundance: -; v_gene: TRBV11-2; j_gene: TRBJ2-7; CDR3nt: TGTGCCAGCAGGCCCCCGGCGGGAGGAGTTCGCGAGCAGTACTTC; CDR3aa: CASRPPAGGVREQYF
d_gene: TRBD1; abundance: -; v_gene: TRBV9; j_gene: TRBJ1-2; CDR3nt: TGTGCCAGCAGCGCCTCAGGACAGGGGCGCGGCTACACCTTC; CDR3aa: CASSASGQGRGYTF
d_gene: TRBD2; abundance: -; v_gene: TRBV29-1; j_gene: TRBJ2-7; CDR3nt: TGCAGCGTTCGGGGGTCTAGCGGGAGGGGGTACGAGCAGTACTTC; CDR3aa: CSVRGSSGRGYEQYF
d_gene: -; abundance: once; v_gene: TRBV23-1; j_gene: TRBJ1-5; CDR3nt: TGCGCCAGCAGTTCTGGGGCCAGGGAAGGGATTCAGCCCCAGCATTTT; CDR3aa: CASSSGAREGIQPQHF
d_gene: -; abundance: -; v_gene: TRBV5-1; j_gene: TRBJ1-2; CDR3nt: TGCGCCAGCAGCTTGTCATGGCGGGGGTATGGCTACACCTTC; CDR3aa: CASSLSWRGYGYTF
d_gene: TRBD1; abundance: few; v_gene: TRBV7-3; j_gene: TRBJ1-2; CDR3nt: TGTGCCAGCAGCTTTTCCGGACAGGGGGATGGCTACACCTTC; CDR3aa: CASSFSGQGDGYTF
d_gene: -; abundance: few; v_gene: TRBV19; j_gene: TRBJ1-4; CDR3nt: TGTGCCAGTAGTCCTGGACAGCTTTATAATGAAAAACTGTTTTTT; CDR3aa: CASSPGQLYNEKLFF
d_gene: -; abundance: -; v_gene: TRBV6-1; j_gene: TRBJ1-2; CDR3nt: TGTGCCAGCAGTGAAGCATATGCGAGCCCTTACACCTTC; CDR3aa: CASSEAYASPYTF